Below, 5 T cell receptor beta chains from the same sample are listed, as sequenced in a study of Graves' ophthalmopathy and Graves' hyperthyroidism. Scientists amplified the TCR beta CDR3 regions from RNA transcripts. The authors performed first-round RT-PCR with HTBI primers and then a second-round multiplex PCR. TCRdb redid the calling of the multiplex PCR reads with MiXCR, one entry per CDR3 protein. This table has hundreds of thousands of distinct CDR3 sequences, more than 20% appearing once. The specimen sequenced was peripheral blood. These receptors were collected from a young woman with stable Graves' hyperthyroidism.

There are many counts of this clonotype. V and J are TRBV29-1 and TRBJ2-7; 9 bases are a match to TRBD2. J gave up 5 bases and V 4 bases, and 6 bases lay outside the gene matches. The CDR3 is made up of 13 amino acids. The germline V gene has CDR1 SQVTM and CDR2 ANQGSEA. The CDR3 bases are TGCAGCGTTGGATTGGCGGGAGGGCACGAGCAGTACTTC. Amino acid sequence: CSVGLAGGHEQYF.

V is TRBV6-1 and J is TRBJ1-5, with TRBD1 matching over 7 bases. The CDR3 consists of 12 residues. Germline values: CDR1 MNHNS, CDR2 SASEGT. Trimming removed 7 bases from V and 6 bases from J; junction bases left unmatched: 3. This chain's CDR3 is CASNQGGQPQHF. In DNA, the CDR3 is TGTGCCAGCAACCAGGGGGGTCAGCCCCAGCATTTT.

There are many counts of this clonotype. DNA for the CDR3: TGTGCCAGCGGATGGGGCATCTTCGGGGAGCAGTACTTC. Protein product: CASGWGIFGEQYF. The chain couples TRBV6-1 to TRBJ2-7; perhaps TRBD1 as D (5 bases). This CDR3 is built from 13 residues. In germline, CDR1 is MNHNS, CDR2 SASEGT. The V end lost 8 bases, the J end lost 7 bases, and 18 bases lay between the germline ends.

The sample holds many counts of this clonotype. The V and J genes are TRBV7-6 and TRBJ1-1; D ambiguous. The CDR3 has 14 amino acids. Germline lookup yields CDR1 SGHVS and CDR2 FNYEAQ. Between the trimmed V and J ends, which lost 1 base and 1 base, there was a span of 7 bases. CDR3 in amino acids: CASSLETTNTEAFF. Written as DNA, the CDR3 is TGTGCCAGCAGCTTAGAGACAACGAACACTGAAGCTTTCTTT.

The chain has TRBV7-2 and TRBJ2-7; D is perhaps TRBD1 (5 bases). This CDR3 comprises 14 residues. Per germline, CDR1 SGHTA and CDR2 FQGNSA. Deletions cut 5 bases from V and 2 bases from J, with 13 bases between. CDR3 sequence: CASSLRQSPYEQYF. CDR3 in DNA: TGTGCCAGCAGCCTAAGACAGTCGCCCTACGAGCAGTACTTC.